A single sample is the source of the 22 T cell receptor beta chains below, sequenced in a study of response to subunit inactivated influenza vaccine. TCRdb processed the RT-PCR reads anew with MiXCR; each CDR3 protein has one entry. Among 550,000 to 800,000 distinct CDR3 sequences listed, about 15% were seen once. Specimen: PBMCs from blood, collected roughly 15 days before vaccination. Receptor source: a man aged 50 to 60 who received an inactivated influenza vaccine.

CDR3 nucleotide sequence: TGCGCCAGCAGCCACAGCCACGGGGAGCTGTTTTTT. Translated: CASSHSHGELFF. This sequence joins TRBV5-1 and TRBJ2-2, with D unresolved. The germline V gene encodes CDR1 SGHRS and CDR2 YFSETQ. Trimming shortened V by 4 bases and J by 7 bases, and 8 bases separated the two germline ends. CDR3 size: 12 residues.

The chain uses TRBV5-6 and TRBJ2-4, with D possibly matching TRBD2 (6 bases). With 4 bases removed from V and 5 bases from J, the gap between germline ends came to 13 bases. CDR1 SGHDT and CDR2 YYEEEE come from the germline V gene. This CDR3 comprises 14 residues. The CDR3 protein is CASSAPGVQNIQYF. The CDR3 DNA reads as TGTGCCAGCAGCGCCCCGGGGGTCCAAAACATTCAGTACTTC.

This rearrangement joins TRBV5-5 to TRBJ2-7; D is undetermined. Germline assignment: CDR1 SGHKS and CDR2 YYEKEE (reference sequence). There are 11 residues in the CDR3. The V end lost 6 bases, the J end lost 2 bases, and 6 bases lay between the germline ends. For the CDR3, the DNA is TGTGCCAGCAAATCCACCTACGAGCAGTACTTC. Its protein product is CASKSTYEQYF.

This clonotype was detected many times. The chain is built from TRBV7-9 and TRBJ2-1; 10 nucleotides align to TRBD2. V shed 7 bases, J shed 4 bases, and the junction held 1 base outside the gene matches. The CDR3 sequence is 13 residues long. The germline CDR1 and CDR2 sequences are SEHNR and FQNEAQ (reference sequence). CDR3 nucleotides: TGTGCCAGCAAACTAGCGGGATACAATGAGCAGTTCTTC. Amino acids: CASKLAGYNEQFF.

This chain uses TRBV3-1 with TRBJ2-4; 9 positions match TRBD1. The CDR3 extends over 14 amino acids. V dropped 2 bases and J dropped 6; count of bases not matched to a gene: 2. The germline V gene has CDR1 LGHDT and CDR2 YNNKEL (reference sequence). As DNA, the CDR3 is TGTGCCAGCAGCCAAATGGGACAGGGAAACATTCAGTACTTC. It is translated as CASSQMGQGNIQYF.

This clonotype was observed at least ten times. The chain uses TRBV3-1 and TRBJ2-1; no firm D call. Trimming shortened V by 3 bases and J by 7 bases, and 7 bases separated the two germline ends. The CDR3 length is 12 residues. In germline, CDR1 is LGHDT, CDR2 YNNKEL (reference sequence). CDR3 protein: CASSHLRNEQFF. The CDR3 region has the DNA TGTGCCAGCAGCCACCTGAGGAATGAGCAGTTCTTC.

The chain recombines TRBV6-2 or TRBV6-3 with TRBJ2-3, with 13 bases fitting TRBD2. Germline CDR1 reads MNHEY; CDR2 reads SVGEGT. The CDR3 is 16 residues long. Unmatched junction bases numbered 1, after V lost 0 bases and J lost 4 bases. This chain's CDR3 is CASSYSLAGGSDTQYF. CDR3 bases: TGTGCCAGCAGTTACTCACTAGCGGGGGGGTCAGATACGCAGTATTTT.

This clonotype was counted at least ten times. The rearrangement uses TRBV7-2 and TRBJ2-3; TRBD2 agrees at 13 bases. The CDR3 is 16 residues long. Trimming removed 5 bases from V and 5 bases from J; junction bases left unmatched: 7. CDR1 is SGHTA and CDR2 is FQGNSA in the germline V gene. The CDR3 region has the DNA TGTGCCAGCAGCCCAGTACTAGCGGGAGGGTTAGATACGCAGTATTTT. Its protein product is CASSPVLAGGLDTQYF.

This clonotype occurred once. This chain links TRBV3-1 with TRBJ2-1, with D uncertain. Trimming pared 0 bases from V and 5 bases from J, leaving 8 bases between. CDR1 and CDR2 (germline): LGHDT, YNNKEL (reference sequence). The CDR3 consists of 14 residues. CDR3 in amino acids: CASSQDWLNNEQFF. The CDR3 DNA is TGTGCCAGCAGCCAAGACTGGCTGAACAATGAGCAGTTCTTC.

V is TRBV12-3 or TRBV12-4 and J is TRBJ2-5; D uncertain. Trimming cost V 7 bases and J 2 bases, with 11 bases left between them. The CDR3 runs 13 residues. The CDR3 DNA reads as TGTGCCAGCAATTTTTTTGGGCAAGAGACCCAGTACTTC. Its protein product is CASNFFGQETQYF.

This clonotype was picked up many times. The chain combines TRBV12-3 or TRBV12-4 with TRBJ2-2, with 8 bases fitting TRBD2. J lost 3 bases, V lost 4 bases, and 10 bases had no gene match. The CDR3 contains 17 residues. This CDR3 reads CASSYGGRTIYTGELFF. The CDR3 DNA sequence: TGTGCCAGCAGTTACGGCGGGAGGACAATATACACCGGGGAGCTGTTTTTT.

This clonotype has a count of ten or more. The genes are TRBV4-2 and TRBJ1-1; 9 nucleotides align to TRBD1. J was trimmed by 8 bases and V by 5 bases; bases with no gene match: 6. The CDR3 is made up of 13 amino acids. CDR1 is LGHNA, CDR2 YNFKEQ, per germline. CDR3: CASSSRDRAEAFF. CDR3 DNA: TGTGCCAGCAGCTCCAGGGACAGGGCCGAAGCTTTCTTT.

This rearrangement joins TRBV11-2 to TRBJ1-1, with no clear D. V was cut by 4 bases and J by 6 bases, with 15 bases left in between. Germline V gene data show CDR1 as SGHAT and CDR2 as FQNNGV. The length of the CDR3 is 14 residues. The CDR3 region is CASSSPDLGAEAFF. The DNA for the CDR3 is TGTGCCAGCAGCTCCCCGGACTTGGGCGCTGAAGCTTTCTTT. Combining the CDR3 with reference TRBV11-2 and TRBJ1-1 gives the whole variable domain EAGVAQSPRYKIIEKRQSVAFWCNPISGHATLYWYQQILGQGPKLLIQFQNNGVVDDSQLPKDRFSAERLKGVDSTLKIQPAKLEDSAVYLCASSSPDLGAEAFFGQGTRLTVV.

V is TRBV7-3 and J is TRBJ2-6; D gene ambiguous. Germline CDR1 reads SGHTA; CDR2 reads FQGTGA. Trimming shortened V by 5 bases and J by 9 bases, and 14 bases separated the two germline ends. The CDR3 sequence is 14 residues long. CDR3 sequence (DNA): TGTGCCAGCAGCCCTAGAGATTGGGGCAACGTCCTGACTTTC. The encoded protein is CASSPRDWGNVLTF.

The chain is built from TRBV4-2 and TRBJ2-2, with 14 bases that match TRBD2. The length of the CDR3 is 18 residues. Germline values: CDR1 LGHNA, CDR2 YNFKEQ. With 3 bases clipped from V and 4 bases from J, the junction kept 7 bases outside the gene matches. CDR3 protein: CASSQPMTSGGATGELFF. CDR3 nucleotides: TGTGCCAGCAGCCAGCCCATGACTAGCGGGGGGGCCACCGGGGAGCTGTTTTTT.

In its sample, this clonotype was seen a few times. The gene calls are TRBV11-1 and TRBJ2-7; D call uncertain. Germline V gene data show CDR1 as SGHAT and CDR2 as FQDESV (reference sequence). Trimming removed 3 bases from V and 3 bases from J, with 24 bases in between. CDR3 size: 18 residues. CDR3 in amino acids: CASSLWPPKRTYHYEQYF. DNA for the CDR3: TGTGCCAGCAGCTTGTGGCCCCCGAAAAGAACCTACCACTACGAGCAGTACTTC.

The chain carries TRBV7-9 and TRBJ2-1; 11 bases align to TRBD2. The V segment lost 3 bases and the J segment 6 bases; nucleotides outside the gene matches: 4. The CDR3 runs 15 residues. Germline CDR1 reads SEHNR; CDR2 reads FQNEAQ (reference sequence). Here the CDR3 reads CASSFLAGGLNEQFF. CDR3 nucleotides: TGTGCCAGCAGCTTTCTAGCGGGGGGCCTCAATGAGCAGTTCTTC.

This clonotype has more than one count but fewer than ten. V gene TRBV11-2 combines with J gene TRBJ2-7; D call uncertain. Germline V lookup: CDR1 SGHAT, CDR2 FQNNGV. Between the trimmed V and J ends, which lost 3 bases and 6 bases, there was a span of 9 bases. The CDR3 consists of 12 residues. The CDR3 sequence is CASSLGRSEQYF. DNA for the CDR3: TGTGCCAGCAGCTTGGGTCGGAGCGAGCAGTACTTC.

This clonotype was counted only a few times. This chain connects TRBV6-1 to TRBJ2-5; 8 bases align to TRBD2. The V gene's germline CDR1 is MNHNS and CDR2 SASEGT. With 7 bases clipped from V and 2 bases from J, the junction kept 6 bases outside the gene matches. This CDR3 region has 14 residues. The CDR3 here is CASMVGGAQETQYF. CDR3 nucleotide sequence: TGTGCCAGCATGGTCGGGGGGGCACAAGAGACCCAGTACTTC.

This clonotype was seen only a few times. The chain combines TRBV4-3 with TRBJ2-4; D is possibly TRBD2 (5 bases). From germline, CDR1 is LGHNA and CDR2 YSLEER. V lost 4 bases and J lost 0, with 16 bases in between. The CDR3 loop spans 17 amino acids. The CDR3 DNA follows: TGCGCCAGCAGCCCAGCCCCAGGACTCTTAGCCAAAAACATTCAGTACTTC. This gives the protein CASSPAPGLLAKNIQYF.

This clonotype occurred many times. The rearrangement uses TRBV7-9 and TRBJ2-7, with no clear D. V was shortened by 0 bases and J by 2 bases, with 17 bases between the two germline ends. This CDR3 is built from 17 residues. The germline V gene encodes CDR1 SEHNR and CDR2 FQNEAQ (reference sequence). Here the CDR3 reads CASSLAIGGEKPYEQYF. Written as DNA, the CDR3 is TGTGCCAGCAGCTTAGCAATAGGTGGCGAAAAACCCTACGAGCAGTACTTC.

The table lists this clonotype with a few counts. The chain couples TRBV20-1 to TRBJ1-5; no clear D. Trimming shortened V by 6 bases and J by 6 bases, and 15 bases separated the two germline ends. This CDR3 spans 13 amino acids. CDR1 is DFQATT and CDR2 is SNEGSKA in the germline V gene (reference sequence). CDR3 sequence: CSAKPDGSQPQHF. CDR3 nucleotides: TGCAGTGCGAAACCGGATGGGTCTCAGCCCCAGCATTTT.